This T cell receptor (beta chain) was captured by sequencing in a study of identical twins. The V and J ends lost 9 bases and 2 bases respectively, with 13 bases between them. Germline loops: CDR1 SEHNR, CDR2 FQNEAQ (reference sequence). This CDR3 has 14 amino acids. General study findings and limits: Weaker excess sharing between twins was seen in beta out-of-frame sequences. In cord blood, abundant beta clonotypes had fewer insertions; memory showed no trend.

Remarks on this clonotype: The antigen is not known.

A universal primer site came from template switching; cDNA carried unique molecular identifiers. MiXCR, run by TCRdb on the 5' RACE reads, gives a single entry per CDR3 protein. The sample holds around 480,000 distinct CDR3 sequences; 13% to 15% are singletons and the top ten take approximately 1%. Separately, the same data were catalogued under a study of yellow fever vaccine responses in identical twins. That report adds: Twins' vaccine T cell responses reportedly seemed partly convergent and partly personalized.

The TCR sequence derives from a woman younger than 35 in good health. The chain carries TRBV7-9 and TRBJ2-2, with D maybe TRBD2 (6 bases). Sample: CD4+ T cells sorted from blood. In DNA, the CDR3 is TGTGCCAGTCGGGCGGGAAATAACACCGGGGAGCTGTTTTTT. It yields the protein CASRAGNNTGELFF.